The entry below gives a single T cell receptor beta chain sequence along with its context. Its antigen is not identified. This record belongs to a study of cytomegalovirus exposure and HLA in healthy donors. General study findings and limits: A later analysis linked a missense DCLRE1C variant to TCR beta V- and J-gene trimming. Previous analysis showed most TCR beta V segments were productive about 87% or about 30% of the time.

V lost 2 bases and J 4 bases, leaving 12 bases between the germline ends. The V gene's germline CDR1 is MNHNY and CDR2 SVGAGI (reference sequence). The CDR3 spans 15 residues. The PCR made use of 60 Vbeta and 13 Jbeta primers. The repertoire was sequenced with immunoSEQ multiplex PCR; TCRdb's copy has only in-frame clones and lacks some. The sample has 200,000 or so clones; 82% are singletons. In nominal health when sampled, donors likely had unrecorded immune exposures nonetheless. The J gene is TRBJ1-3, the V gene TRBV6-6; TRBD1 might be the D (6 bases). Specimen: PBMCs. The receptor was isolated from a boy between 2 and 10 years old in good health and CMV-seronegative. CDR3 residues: CASSYAGGSGNTIYF. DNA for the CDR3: TGTGCCAGCAGTTACGCGGGGGGCTCAGGAAACACCATATATTTT.